This TCR beta chain stems from a study of T cells after yellow fever vaccination. This clonotype has a handful of counts. Germline CDR1 and CDR2: KGHDR and SFDVKD. The CDR3 has 12 residues. With 5 bases removed from V and 0 bases from J, the gap between germline ends came to 2 bases. TCRdb reprocessed the 5' RACE reads with MiXCR, giving one entry per CDR3 protein. The profile shows approximately 350,000 distinct CDR3 sequences, 11% of them singletons. The clonotype was recovered from a young man who received the YFV17D yellow fever vaccine. Sequenced here: PBMCs, sampled on the day of the first yellow fever vaccination. This chain uses TRBV24-1 with TRBJ2-3; D gene unclear. CDR3 in DNA: TGTGCCACCAGTGTCAGCACAGATACGCAGTATTTT. Translated, it gives CATSVSTDTQYF.